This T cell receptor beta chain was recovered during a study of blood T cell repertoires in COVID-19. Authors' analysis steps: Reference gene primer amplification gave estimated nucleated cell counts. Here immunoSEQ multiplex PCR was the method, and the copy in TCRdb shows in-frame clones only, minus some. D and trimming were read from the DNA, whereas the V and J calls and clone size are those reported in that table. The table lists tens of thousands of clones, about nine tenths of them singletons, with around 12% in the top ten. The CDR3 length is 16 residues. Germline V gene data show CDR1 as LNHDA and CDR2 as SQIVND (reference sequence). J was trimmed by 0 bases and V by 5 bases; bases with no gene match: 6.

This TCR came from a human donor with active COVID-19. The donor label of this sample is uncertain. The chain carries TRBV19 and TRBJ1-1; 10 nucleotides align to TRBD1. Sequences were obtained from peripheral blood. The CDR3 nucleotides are TGTGCCAGTAGTCCGCGGGACAGGGGCATGAACACTGAAGCTTTCTTT. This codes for CASSPRDRGMNTEAFF.